Listed below are T cell receptor beta chains from one sample, sequenced in a study of cytomegalovirus exposure and HLA in healthy donors. Data came from immunoSEQ multiplex PCR; TCRdb stores just in-frame clones and leaves some out. The data hold 150,000 to 200,000 clones, with more than 65% observed a single time. Sequenced input: PBMCs. These receptors came from a man aged 50 to 60 in good health and CMV-seropositive. Each CDR3 is given with its conserved first and last residue. The order of the fields is V gene, clone size, J gene, D gene, CDR3 DNA, CDR3 protein. D genes are given only for firm matches. Size is stated for part of the rows, as once, few or many counts, or as a class when the clone is expanded.

>TRBV2|NA|TRBJ1-2|TRBD1
TGTGCCAGCAAAGGGACAGGGGTCACCTATGGCTACACCTTC
CASKGTGVTYGYTF
>TRBV6-5|NA|TRBJ1-3|NA
TGTGCCAGCAGTTACGAGGTCGGATTCTCTGGAAACACCATATATTTT
CASSYEVGFSGNTIYF
>TRBV4-2|few|TRBJ2-5|TRBD2
TGTGCCAGCAGCCAAGAAGGAATGGGGGGGGAGCAAGAGACCCAGTACTTC
CASSQEGMGGEQETQYF
>TRBV5-1|NA|TRBJ2-5|TRBD1
TGCGCCAGCAGCTTCACCGGGACAGGATCGCAAGAGACCCAGTACTTC
CASSFTGTGSQETQYF
>TRBV7-9|NA|TRBJ1-5|TRBD1
TGTGCCAGCAGCGAACACAGGGGAGAGCCCCAGCATTTT
CASSEHRGEPQHF
>TRBV7-6|NA|TRBJ2-2|TRBD2
TGTGCCAGCAGCCCGACTAGCCTTAACACCGGGGAGCTGTTTTTT
CASSPTSLNTGELFF
>TRBV10-2|NA|TRBJ2-1|TRBD2
TGCGCCAGCAGCTCGAGCGGGGGGGCCGGGGAGCAGTTCTTC
CASSSSGGAGEQFF
>TRBV30|NA|TRBJ1-2|NA
TGTGCCTGGAGTGTAGACAGGTACTATGGCTACACCTTC
CAWSVDRYYGYTF
>TRBV6-4|NA|TRBJ1-2|TRBD1
TGTGCCAGCAGTCATACCGGGACAGGTATAAGTGGCTACACCTTC
CASSHTGTGISGYTF
>TRBV7-2|NA|TRBJ2-3|NA
TGTGCCAGCAGGGGAGCCTCATCAGATACGCAGTATTTT
CASRGASSDTQYF
>TRBV4-1|NA|TRBJ1-5|NA
TGCGCCAGCAGCCAAAAAGGGGCAGTCGGGAATCAGCCCCAGCATTTT
CASSQKGAVGNQPQHF
>TRBV5-1|NA|TRBJ1-2|NA
TGCGCCAGCAGCGAAACGGGTAACTATGGCTACACCTTC
CASSETGNYGYTF
>TRBV7-6|NA|TRBJ2-1|NA
TGTGCCAGCAGCTTAGCTGGGGGGTGGAATGAGCAGTTCTTC
CASSLAGGWNEQFF
>TRBV19|NA|TRBJ1-1|TRBD1
TGTGCCAGTTTACACGGACAGGGGGCTACTGAAGCTTTCTTT
CASLHGQGATEAFF
>TRBV29-1|NA|TRBJ1-1|NA
TGCAGCGTTGATGGAGAGATGAACACTGAAGCTTTCTTT
CSVDGEMNTEAFF
>TRBV9|NA|TRBJ2-1|TRBD2
TGTGCCAGCAGCAACCCGACTAGCGGCCTAGCCAATGAGCAGTTCTTC
CASSNPTSGLANEQFF
>TRBV6-1|NA|TRBJ2-1|NA
TGTGCCAGCAGACAGGGCGGCTTCGGCAATGAGCAGTTCTTC
CASRQGGFGNEQFF
>TRBV18|NA|TRBJ1-2|NA
TGTGCCAGCTCACAGACAAGCTATGGCTACACCTTC
CASSQTSYGYTF
>TRBV9|NA|TRBJ2-5|NA
TGTGCCAGCAGCGTAGGCGGGGAAGAGACCCAGTACTTC
CASSVGGEETQYF
>TRBV5-4|NA|TRBJ2-1|TRBD2
TGTGCCAGCAGCCCGGGAGGGCCGTACAATGAGCAGTTCTTC
CASSPGGPYNEQFF
>TRBV6-1|NA|TRBJ1-5|NA
TGTGCCAGCAGTGGGACTGTCGATCTGCCCCAGCATTTT
CASSGTVDLPQHF
>TRBV25-1|NA|TRBJ1-1|NA
TGTGCCAGCAGTGAACCAGGAGGTACTGAAGCTTTCTTT
CASSEPGGTEAFF
>TRBV5-1|NA|TRBJ1-1|TRBD1
TGCGCCAGCAGCTTAGGGACAGGGAACACTGAAGCTTTCTTT
CASSLGTGNTEAFF
>TRBV7-2|NA|TRBJ1-2|NA
TGTGCCAGCAGCTCGGGACACTCCAACTATGGCTACACCTTC
CASSSGHSNYGYTF
>TRBV27|few|TRBJ2-3|TRBD1
TGTGCCAGCAGTTCGAATCCGACAGGGGTTTCTAGCACAGATACGCAGTATTTT
CASSSNPTGVSSTDTQYF
>TRBV6-5|few|TRBJ1-6|TRBD1
TGTGCCAGCAGTTACCCGCGGACAGGGGGCGATTCACCCCTCCACTTT
CASSYPRTGGDSPLHF